This paragraph reports one T cell receptor beta chain. This entry belongs to a study of blood T cell repertoires in COVID-19. Looking at the study overall: From the United States, Italy and Spain came samples of acute and convalescent COVID-19.

The V gene's germline CDR1 is MNHEY and CDR2 SVGEGT. The CDR3 is 12 residues long. Trimming took 3 bases from V and 6 from J, leaving 5 bases between them. Study processing details: Reference gene primer amplification gave estimated nucleated cell counts. The assay was immunoSEQ multiplex PCR, and TCRdb's table has in-frame clones only and misses some. D and trimming come from the DNA, and the V and J calls and clone size come from that table. The top ten hold around 1.1% of the sample, which has approximately 290,000 clones, about nine tenths seen once. Cohort placement rested on clinical history that participants reported themselves. Two negative PCRs, clearance, or symptom resolution were required of recovered Cohort 3 donors.

Sequencing input: PBMCs or T cells enriched from blood (not recorded which). This TCR derives from a woman aged 25 to 39 who had recovered from COVID-19. This rearrangement joins TRBV6-2 or TRBV6-3 to TRBJ2-2; D gene unclear. CDR3 sequence reads: CASSYYAGELFF. In DNA, the CDR3 is TGTGCCAGCAGTTATTATGCCGGGGAGCTGTTTTTT.